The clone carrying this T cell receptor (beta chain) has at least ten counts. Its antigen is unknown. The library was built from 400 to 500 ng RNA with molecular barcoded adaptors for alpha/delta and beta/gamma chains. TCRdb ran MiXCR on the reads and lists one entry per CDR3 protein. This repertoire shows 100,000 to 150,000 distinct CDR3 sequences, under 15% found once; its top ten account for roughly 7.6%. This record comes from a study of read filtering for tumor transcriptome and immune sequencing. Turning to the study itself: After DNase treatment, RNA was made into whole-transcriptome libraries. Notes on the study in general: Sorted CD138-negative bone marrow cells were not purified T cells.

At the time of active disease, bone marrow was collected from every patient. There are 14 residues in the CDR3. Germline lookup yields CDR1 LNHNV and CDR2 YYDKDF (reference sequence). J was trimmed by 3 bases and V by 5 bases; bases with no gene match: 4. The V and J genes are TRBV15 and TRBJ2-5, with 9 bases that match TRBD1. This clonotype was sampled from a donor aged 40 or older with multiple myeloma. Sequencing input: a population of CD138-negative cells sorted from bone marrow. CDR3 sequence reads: CATSGRTGEETQYF. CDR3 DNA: TGTGCCACCAGCGGACGGACAGGGGAAGAGACCCAGTACTTC.